The present entry profiles one T cell receptor (beta chain) with its context. Its target is unknown. These data originate in a study of T cell responses to AZD1222 COVID-19 vaccine. Study-wide findings and caveats: It was only after the peak T cell response that any repertoires were sampled. Seropositive at baseline were only a handful of AZD1222 recipients.

The length of the CDR3 is 13 residues. The V gene end was trimmed by 6 bases and the J gene end by 5 bases; junction bases not matched to a gene: 3. Germline-derived CDR1 and CDR2 are KGHDR and SFDVKD. Clones were sequenced by immunoSEQ multiplex PCR, and TCRdb holds only the in-frame ones, with some missing. In the table there are 140,000 to 150,000 clones, 85% to 95% of which are singletons. This material consisted of peripheral blood, taken on day 0 of AZD1222 vaccination. The chain combines TRBV24-1 with TRBJ2-5; 9 nucleotides align to TRBD1. The TCR comes from an adult in good health. This CDR3 is CATSTGGVETQYF. The CDR3 bases are TGTGCCACCAGTACAGGGGGCGTCGAGACCCAGTACTTC.